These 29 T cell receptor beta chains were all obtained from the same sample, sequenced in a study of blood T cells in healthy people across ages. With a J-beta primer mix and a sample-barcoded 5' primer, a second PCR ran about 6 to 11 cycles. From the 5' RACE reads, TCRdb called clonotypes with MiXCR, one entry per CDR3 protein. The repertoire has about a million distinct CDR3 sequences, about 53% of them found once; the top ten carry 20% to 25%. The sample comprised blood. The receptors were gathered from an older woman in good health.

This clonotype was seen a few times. The DNA for the CDR3 is TGTGCCATCAGTGAGGCGGGCGGCCCCTACGAGCAGTACTTC. It codes for CAISEAGGPYEQYF. This chain connects TRBV10-3 to TRBJ2-7, with D possibly being TRBD2 (5 bases). The CDR3 sequence is 14 residues long. Trimming removed 2 bases from V and 2 bases from J, with 10 bases in between. Germline CDR1 and CDR2: ENHRY and SYGVKD.

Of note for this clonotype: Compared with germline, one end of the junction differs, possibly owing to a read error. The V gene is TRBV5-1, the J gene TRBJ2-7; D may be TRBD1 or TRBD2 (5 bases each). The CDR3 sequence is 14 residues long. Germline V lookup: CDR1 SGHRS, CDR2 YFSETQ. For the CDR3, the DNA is TGCGTCAGCAGCTGGACACCGGGACCCTACGAGCAGTACTTC. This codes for CVSSWTPGPYEQYF.

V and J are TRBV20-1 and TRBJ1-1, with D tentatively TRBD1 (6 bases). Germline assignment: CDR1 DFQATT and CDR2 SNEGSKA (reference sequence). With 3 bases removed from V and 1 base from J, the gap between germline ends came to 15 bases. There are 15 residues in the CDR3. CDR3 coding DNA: TGCAGTGCTAGGGAGACAGGTCGAGGGAACACTGAAGCTTTCTTT. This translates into CSARETGRGNTEAFF.

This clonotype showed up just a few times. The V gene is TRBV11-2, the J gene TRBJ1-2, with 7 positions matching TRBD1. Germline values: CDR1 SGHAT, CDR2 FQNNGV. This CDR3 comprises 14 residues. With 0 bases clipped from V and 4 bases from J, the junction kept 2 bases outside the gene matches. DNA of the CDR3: TGTGCCAGCAGCTTAGATCGGGACAGCTATGGCTACACCTTC. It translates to CASSLDRDSYGYTF.

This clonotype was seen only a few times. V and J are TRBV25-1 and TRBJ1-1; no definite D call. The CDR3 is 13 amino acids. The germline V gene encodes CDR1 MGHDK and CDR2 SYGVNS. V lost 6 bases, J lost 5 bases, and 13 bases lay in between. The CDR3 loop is CASSPAGGTEAFF. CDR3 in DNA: TGTGCCAGCAGCCCCGCAGGAGGGACTGAAGCTTTCTTT.

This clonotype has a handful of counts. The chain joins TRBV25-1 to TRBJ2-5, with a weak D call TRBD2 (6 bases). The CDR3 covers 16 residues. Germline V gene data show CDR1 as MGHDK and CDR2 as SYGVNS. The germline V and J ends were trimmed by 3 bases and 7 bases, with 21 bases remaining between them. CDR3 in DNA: TGTGCCAGCAGTGACCCCAGAGCGGGCATGGGACGGACCCAGTACTTC. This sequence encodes CASSDPRAGMGRTQYF.

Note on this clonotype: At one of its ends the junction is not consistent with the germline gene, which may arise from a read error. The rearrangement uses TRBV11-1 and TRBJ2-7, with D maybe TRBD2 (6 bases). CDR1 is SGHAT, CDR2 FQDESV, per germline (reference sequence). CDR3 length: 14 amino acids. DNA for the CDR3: TGTGCCAGCAGCATAGCGGTAGACTCCTACGAGCAGTACTTC. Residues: CASSIAVDSYEQYF. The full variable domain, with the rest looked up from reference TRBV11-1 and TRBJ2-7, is EAEVAQSPRYKITEKSQAVAFWCDPISGHATLYWYRQILGQGPELLVQFQDESVVDDSQLPKDRFSAERLKGVDSTLKIQPAELGDSAMYLCASSIAVDSYEQYFGPGTRLTVT.

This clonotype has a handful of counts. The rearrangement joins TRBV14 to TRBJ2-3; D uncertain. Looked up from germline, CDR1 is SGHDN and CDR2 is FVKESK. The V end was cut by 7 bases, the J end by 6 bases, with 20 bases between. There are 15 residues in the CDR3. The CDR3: CASTSGRISSDTQYF. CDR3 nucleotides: TGTGCCAGCACCTCAGGACGGATAAGCAGTGATACGCAGTATTTT.

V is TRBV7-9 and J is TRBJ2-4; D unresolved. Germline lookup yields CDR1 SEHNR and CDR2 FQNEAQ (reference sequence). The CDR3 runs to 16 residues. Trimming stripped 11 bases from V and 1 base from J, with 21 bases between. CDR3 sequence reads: CAWSVHPTGAKNIQYF. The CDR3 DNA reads TGTGCCTGGAGTGTCCACCCGACCGGGGCCAAAAACATTCAGTACTTC.

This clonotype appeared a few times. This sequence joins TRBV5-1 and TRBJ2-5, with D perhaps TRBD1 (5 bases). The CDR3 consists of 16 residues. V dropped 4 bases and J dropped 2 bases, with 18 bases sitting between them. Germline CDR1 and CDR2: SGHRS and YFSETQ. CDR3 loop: CASSIANRTSQETQYF. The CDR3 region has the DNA TGCGCCAGCAGCATCGCAAACAGGACCTCACAAGAGACCCAGTACTTC.

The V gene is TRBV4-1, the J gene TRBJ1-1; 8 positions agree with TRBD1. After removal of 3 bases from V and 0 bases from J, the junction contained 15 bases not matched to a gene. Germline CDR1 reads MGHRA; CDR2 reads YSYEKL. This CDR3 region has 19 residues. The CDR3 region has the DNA TGCGCCAGCAGCCAGGCTTGGGACAGGCGAGATGGAATGAACACTGAAGCTTTCTTT. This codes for CASSQAWDRRDGMNTEAFF.

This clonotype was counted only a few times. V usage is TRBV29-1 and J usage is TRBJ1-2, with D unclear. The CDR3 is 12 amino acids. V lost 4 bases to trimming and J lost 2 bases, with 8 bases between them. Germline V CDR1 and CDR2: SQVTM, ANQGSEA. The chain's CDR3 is CSVGGENYGYTF. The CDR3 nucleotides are TGCAGCGTTGGTGGAGAAAACTATGGCTACACCTTC.

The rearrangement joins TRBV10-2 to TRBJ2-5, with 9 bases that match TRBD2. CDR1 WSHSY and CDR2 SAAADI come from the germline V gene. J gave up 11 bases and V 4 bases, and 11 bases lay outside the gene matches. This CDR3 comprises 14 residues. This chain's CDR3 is CASSVSGRSHKQYF. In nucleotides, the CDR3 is TGCGCCAGCAGTGTCAGCGGGAGGTCGCACAAGCAGTACTTC.

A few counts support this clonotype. The CDR3 spells CASSGSGAKNIQYF. CDR3 coding DNA: TGTGCCAGCAGTGGTAGCGGAGCCAAAAACATTCAGTACTTC. J is TRBJ2-4 and V is TRBV25-1; D might be TRBD2 (6 bases). CDR3 length: 14 residues. Trimming took 4 bases from V and 0 from J, leaving 7 bases between them. Germline V gene lookup returns CDR1 MGHDK and CDR2 SYGVNS. Together with reference TRBV25-1 and TRBJ2-4, the CDR3 gives the full variable domain: EADIYQTPRYLVIGTGKKITLECSQTMGHDKMYWYQQDPGMELHLIHYSYGVNSTEKGDLSSESTVSRIRTEHFPLTLESARPSHTSQYLCASSGSGAKNIQYFGAGTRLSVL.

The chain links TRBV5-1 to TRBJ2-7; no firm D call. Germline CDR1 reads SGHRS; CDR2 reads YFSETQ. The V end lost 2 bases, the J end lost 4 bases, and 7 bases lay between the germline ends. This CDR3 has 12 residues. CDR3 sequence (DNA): TGCGCCAGCAGCTTCCTTATTTACGAGCAGTACTTC. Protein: CASSFLIYEQYF.

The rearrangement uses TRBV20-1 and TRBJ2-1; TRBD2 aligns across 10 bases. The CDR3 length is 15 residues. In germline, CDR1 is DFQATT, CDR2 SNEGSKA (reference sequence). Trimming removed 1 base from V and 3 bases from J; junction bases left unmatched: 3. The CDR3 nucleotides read TGCAGTGCTAGAGTACTAGCGGGATTCTACAATGAGCAGTTCTTC. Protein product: CSARVLAGFYNEQFF.

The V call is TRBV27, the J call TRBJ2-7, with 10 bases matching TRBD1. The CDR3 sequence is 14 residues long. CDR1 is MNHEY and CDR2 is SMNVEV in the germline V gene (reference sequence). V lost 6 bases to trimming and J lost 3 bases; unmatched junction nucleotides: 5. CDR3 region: CASSLDRGVYEQYF. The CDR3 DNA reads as TGTGCCAGCAGCTTGGACAGGGGGGTCTACGAGCAGTACTTC.

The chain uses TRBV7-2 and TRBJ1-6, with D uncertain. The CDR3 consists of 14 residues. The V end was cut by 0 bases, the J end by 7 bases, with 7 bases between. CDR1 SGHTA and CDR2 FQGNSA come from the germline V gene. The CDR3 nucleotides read TGTGCCAGCAGCTTAGCGATCAGGAATTCACCCCTCCACTTT. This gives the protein CASSLAIRNSPLHF.

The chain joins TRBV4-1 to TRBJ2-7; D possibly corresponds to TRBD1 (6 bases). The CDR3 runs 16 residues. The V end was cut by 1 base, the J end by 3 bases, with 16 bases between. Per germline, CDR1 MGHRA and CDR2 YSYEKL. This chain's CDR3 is CASSQGFQGFYYEQYF. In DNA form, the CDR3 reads TGCGCCAGCAGCCAAGGATTCCAGGGGTTTTACTACGAGCAGTACTTC.

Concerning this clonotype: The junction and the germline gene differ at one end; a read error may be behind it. CDR3 sequence (DNA): TGTGCCGGCAGCGTCACCCTAGGAGGCTACGAGCAGTACTTC. Its translation is CAGSVTLGGYEQYF. V is TRBV28 and J is TRBJ2-7, with D perhaps TRBD2 (5 bases). The CDR3 totals 14 residues. Germline CDR1 MDHEN, CDR2 SYDVKM.

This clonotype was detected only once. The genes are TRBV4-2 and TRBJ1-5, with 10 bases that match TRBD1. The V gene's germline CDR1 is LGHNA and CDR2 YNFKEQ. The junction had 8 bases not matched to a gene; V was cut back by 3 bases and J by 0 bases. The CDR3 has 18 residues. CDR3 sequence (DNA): TGTGCCAGCAGCCAGAGTCCCGACAGGGGGCTTAGCAATCAGCCCCAGCATTTT. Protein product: CASSQSPDRGLSNQPQHF.

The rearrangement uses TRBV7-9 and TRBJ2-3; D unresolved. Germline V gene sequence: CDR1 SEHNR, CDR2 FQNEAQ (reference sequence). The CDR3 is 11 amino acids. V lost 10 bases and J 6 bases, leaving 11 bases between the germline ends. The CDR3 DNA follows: TGTGCCACTGCTGTCTTGGATACGCAGTATTTT. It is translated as CATAVLDTQYF.

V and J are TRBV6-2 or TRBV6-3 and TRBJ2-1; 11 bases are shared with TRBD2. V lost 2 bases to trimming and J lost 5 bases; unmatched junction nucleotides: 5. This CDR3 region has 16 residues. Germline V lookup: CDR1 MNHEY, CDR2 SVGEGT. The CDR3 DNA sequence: TGTGCCAGCAGTTACGGTAGCGGGAGGGAAAACAATGAGCAGTTCTTC. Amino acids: CASSYGSGRENNEQFF.

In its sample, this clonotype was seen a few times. CDR3 protein: CAWSGNSGYTF. CDR3 DNA sequence: TGTGCCTGGAGTGGGAACAGTGGCTACACCTTC. The chain uses TRBV30 and TRBJ1-2; D is uncertain. The germline V gene has CDR1 GTSNPN and CDR2 SVGIG (reference sequence). V shed 1 base and J shed 7 bases, with 7 bases lying between them. This CDR3 spans 11 amino acids.

The CDR3 spells CATRTGAASGNTIYF. CDR3 sequence (DNA): TGTGCCACCCGGACCGGGGCGGCATCTGGAAACACCATATATTTT. This chain uses TRBV19 with TRBJ1-3; D is perhaps TRBD1 (5 bases). V dropped 10 bases and J dropped 1 base, with 17 bases sitting between them. The CDR3 covers 15 residues. Per the germline V gene, CDR1 is LNHDA and CDR2 is SQIVND (reference sequence).

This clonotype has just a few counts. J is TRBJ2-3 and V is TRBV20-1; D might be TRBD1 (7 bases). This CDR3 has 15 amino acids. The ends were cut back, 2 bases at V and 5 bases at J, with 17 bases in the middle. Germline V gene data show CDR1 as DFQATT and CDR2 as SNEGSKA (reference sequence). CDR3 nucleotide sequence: TGCAGTGCTAGACCACCGACTCAGGGGGGAGATACGCAGTATTTT. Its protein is CSARPPTQGGDTQYF.

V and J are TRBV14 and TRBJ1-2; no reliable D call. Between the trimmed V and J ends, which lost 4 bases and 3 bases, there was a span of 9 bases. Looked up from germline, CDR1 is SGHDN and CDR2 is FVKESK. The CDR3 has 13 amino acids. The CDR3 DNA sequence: TGTGCCAGCAGCCTACACGTCTACTATGGCTACACCTTC. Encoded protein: CASSLHVYYGYTF.

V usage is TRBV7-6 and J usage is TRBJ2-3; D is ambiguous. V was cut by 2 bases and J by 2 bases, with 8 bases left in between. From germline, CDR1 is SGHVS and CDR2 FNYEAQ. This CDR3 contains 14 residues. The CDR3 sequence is CASSLLGNTDTQYF. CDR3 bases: TGTGCCAGCAGCTTACTTGGCAACACAGATACGCAGTATTTT.

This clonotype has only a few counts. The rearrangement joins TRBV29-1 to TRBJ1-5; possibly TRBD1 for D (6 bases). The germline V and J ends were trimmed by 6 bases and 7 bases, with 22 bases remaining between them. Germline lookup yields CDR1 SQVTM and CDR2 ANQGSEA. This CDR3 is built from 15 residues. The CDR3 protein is CSVRYPGHSSQPQHF. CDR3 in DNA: TGCAGCGTCCGCTACCCGGGACATTCTTCCCAGCCCCAGCATTTT.